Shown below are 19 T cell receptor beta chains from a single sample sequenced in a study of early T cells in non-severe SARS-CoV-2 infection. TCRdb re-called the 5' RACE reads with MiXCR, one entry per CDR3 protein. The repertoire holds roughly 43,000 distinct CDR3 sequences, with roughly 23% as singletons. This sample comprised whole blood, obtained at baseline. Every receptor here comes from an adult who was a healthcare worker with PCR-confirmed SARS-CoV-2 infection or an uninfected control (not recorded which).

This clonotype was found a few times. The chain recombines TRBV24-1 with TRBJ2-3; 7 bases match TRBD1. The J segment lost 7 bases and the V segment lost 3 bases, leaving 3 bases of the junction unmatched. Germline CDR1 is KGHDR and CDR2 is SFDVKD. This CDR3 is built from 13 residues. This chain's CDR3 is CATSDPTGYTQYF. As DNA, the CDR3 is TGTGCCACCAGTGATCCGACAGGGTATACGCAGTATTTT.

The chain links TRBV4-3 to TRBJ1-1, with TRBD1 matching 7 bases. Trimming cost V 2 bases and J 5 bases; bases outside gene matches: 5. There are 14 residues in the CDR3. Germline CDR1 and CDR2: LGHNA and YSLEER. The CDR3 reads CASSQYRGRTEAFF. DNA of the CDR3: TGCGCCAGCAGCCAATACAGGGGAAGGACTGAAGCTTTCTTT.

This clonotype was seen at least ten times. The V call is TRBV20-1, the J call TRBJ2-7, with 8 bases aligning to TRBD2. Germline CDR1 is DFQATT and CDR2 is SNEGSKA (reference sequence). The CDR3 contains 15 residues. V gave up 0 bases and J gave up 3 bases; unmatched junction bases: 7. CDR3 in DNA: TGCAGTGCTAGAGATTCGAAGCGGGGGAGCTACGAGCAGTACTTC. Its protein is CSARDSKRGSYEQYF.

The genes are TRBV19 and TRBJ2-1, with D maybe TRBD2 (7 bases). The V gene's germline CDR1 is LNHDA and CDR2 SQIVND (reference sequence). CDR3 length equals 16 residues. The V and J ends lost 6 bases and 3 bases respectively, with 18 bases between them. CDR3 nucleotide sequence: TGTGCCAGTAGCCAAAAGCCGGGGGGCTTCTACAATGAGCAGTTCTTC. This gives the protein CASSQKPGGFYNEQFF.

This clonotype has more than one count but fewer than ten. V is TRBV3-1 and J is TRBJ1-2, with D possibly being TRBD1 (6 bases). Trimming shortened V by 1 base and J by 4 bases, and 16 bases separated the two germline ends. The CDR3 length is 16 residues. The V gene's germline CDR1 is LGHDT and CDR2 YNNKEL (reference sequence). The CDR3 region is CASSQGAGATFYGYTF. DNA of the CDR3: TGTGCCAGCAGCCAAGGGGCAGGGGCCACCTTCTATGGCTACACCTTC.

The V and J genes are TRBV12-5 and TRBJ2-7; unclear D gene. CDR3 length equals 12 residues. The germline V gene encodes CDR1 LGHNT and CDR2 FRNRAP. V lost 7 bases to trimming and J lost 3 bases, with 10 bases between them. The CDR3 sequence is CASAIDRYEQYF. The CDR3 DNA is TGTGCTAGTGCCATAGACCGCTACGAGCAGTACTTC.

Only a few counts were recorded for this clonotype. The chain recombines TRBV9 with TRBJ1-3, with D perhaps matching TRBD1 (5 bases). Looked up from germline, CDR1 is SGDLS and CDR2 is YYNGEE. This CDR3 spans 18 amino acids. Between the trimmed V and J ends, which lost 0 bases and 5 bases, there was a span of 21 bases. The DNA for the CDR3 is TGTGCCAGCAGCGTAGGCCCCCGGACCAGGGAGACCCGAAACACCATATATTTT. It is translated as CASSVGPRTRETRNTIYF.

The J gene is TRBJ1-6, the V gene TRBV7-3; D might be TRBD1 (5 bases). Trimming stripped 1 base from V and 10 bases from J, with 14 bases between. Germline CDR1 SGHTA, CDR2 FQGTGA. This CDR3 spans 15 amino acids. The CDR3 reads CASSLNTGPGSPLHF. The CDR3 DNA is TGTGCCAGCAGCTTAAATACAGGCCCGGGATCACCCCTCCACTTT.

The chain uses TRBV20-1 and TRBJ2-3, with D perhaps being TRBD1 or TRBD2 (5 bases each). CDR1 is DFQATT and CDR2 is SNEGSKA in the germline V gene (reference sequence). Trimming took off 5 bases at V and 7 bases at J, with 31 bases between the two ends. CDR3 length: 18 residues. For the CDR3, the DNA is TGCAGTGCTCCGCGCTCCGCATCGGGGACCCTATTAGCAAATACGCAGTATTTT. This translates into CSAPRSASGTLLANTQYF.

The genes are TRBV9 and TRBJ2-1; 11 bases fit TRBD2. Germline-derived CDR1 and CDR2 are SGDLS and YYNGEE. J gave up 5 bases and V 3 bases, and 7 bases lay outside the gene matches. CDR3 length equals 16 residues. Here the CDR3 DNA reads TGTGCCAGCAGCGGGCCTAGCGGGGGGTTAGACAATGAGCAGTTCTTC. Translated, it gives CASSGPSGGLDNEQFF.

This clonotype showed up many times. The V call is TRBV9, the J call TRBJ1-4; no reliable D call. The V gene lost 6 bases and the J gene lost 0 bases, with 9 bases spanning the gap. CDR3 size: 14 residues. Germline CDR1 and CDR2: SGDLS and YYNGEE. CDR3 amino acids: CASKFGATNEKLFF. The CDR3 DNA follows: TGTGCCAGCAAATTTGGGGCAACTAATGAAAAACTGTTTTTT.

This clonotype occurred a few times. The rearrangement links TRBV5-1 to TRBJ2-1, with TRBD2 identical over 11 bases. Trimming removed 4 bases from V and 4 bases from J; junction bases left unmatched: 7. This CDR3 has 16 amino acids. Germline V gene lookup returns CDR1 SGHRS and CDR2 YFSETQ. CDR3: CASSPGLAEPYNEQFF. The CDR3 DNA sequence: TGCGCCAGCAGCCCGGGACTAGCGGAGCCTTACAATGAGCAGTTCTTC. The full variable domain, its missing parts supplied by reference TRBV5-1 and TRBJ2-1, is KAGVTQTPRYLIKTRGQQVTLSCSPISGHRSVSWYQQTPGQGLQFLFEYFSETQRNKGNFPGRFSGRQFSNSRSEMNVSTLELGDSALYLCASSPGLAEPYNEQFFGPGTRLTVL.

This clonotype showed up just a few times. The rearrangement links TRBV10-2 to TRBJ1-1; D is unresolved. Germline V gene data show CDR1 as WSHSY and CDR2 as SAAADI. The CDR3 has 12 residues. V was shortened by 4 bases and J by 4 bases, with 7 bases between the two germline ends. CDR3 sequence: CASSAELTEAFF. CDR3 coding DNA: TGCGCCAGCAGTGCCGAGCTCACTGAAGCTTTCTTT.

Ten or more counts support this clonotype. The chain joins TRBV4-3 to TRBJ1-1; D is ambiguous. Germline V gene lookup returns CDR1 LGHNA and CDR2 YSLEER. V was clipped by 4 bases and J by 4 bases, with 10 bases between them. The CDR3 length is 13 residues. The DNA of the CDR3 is TGCGCCAGCAGCCGGAGAGGAGTCACTGAAGCTTTCTTT. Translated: CASSRRGVTEAFF.

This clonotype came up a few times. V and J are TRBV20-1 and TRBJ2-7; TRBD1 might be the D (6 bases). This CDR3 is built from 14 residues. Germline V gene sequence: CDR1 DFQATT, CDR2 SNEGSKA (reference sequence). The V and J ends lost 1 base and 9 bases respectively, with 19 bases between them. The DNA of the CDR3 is TGCAGTGCTAGAGTTGGTAAGGGACAAGCCCGGCAGTACTTC. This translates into CSARVGKGQARQYF.

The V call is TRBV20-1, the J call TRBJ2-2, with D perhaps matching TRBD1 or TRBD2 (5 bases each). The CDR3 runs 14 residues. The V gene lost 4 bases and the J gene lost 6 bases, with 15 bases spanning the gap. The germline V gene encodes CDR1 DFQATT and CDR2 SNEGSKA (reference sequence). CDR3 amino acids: CSATSRGFPGELFF. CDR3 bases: TGCAGTGCTACCTCCCGGGGCTTTCCCGGGGAGCTGTTTTTT.

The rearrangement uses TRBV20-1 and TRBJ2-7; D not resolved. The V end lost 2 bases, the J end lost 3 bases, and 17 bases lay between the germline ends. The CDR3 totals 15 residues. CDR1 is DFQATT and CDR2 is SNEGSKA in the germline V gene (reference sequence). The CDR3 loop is CSARLPGGRVYEQYF. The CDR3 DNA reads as TGCAGTGCTAGATTACCGGGCGGTAGGGTCTACGAGCAGTACTTC.

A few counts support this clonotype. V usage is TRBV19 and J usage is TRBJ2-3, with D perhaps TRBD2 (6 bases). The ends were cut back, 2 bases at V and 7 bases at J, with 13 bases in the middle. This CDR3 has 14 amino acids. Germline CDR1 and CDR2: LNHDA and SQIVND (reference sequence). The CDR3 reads CASSIWQEGNTQYF. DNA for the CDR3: TGTGCCAGTAGTATATGGCAGGAGGGCAATACGCAGTATTTT. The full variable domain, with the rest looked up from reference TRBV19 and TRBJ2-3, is DGGITQSPKYLFRKEGQNVTLSCEQNLNHDAMYWYRQDPGQGLRLIYYSQIVNDFQKGDIAEGYSVSREKKESFPLTVTSAQKNPTAFYLCASSIWQEGNTQYFGPGTRLTVL.

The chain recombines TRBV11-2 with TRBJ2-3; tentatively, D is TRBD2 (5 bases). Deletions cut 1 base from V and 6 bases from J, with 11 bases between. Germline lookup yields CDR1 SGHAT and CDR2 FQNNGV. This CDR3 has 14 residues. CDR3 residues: CASSLGRTIDTQYF. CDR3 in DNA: TGTGCCAGCAGCTTAGGGAGGACGATCGATACGCAGTATTTT.